A single sample gave rise to the 11 T cell receptor beta chains below, sequenced in a study of CD8 T cells in ankylosing spondylitis. TCRdb re-called the 5' RACE reads with MiXCR, one entry per CDR3 protein. Here the sample spans about 240,000 distinct CDR3 sequences, 8% to 9.5% being singletons. The sample comprised blood, either unsorted or a sorted T cell fraction (not recorded which). The receptors derive from a male donor with ankylosing spondylitis or in good health (not recorded which).

This clonotype showed up many times. The chain joins TRBV19 to TRBJ2-2; D might be TRBD1 or TRBD2, each matching 5 bases. Trimming removed 5 bases from V and 3 bases from J, with 22 bases in between. The germline gives CDR1 LNHDA, CDR2 SQIVND (reference sequence). The CDR3 loop spans 18 amino acids. The DNA for the CDR3 is TGTGCCAGTAGTCACCGGGACCTAACGAGACCCCACACCGGGGAGCTGTTTTTT. Its protein is CASSHRDLTRPHTGELFF. The whole variable domain, remainder taken from reference TRBV19 and TRBJ2-2, is DGGITQSPKYLFRKEGQNVTLSCEQNLNHDAMYWYRQDPGQGLRLIYYSQIVNDFQKGDIAEGYSVSREKKESFPLTVTSAQKNPTAFYLCASSHRDLTRPHTGELFFGEGSRLTVL.

Ten or more counts support this clonotype. The chain employs TRBV7-9 and TRBJ2-1; D is possibly TRBD1 or TRBD2 (5 bases each). The germline gives CDR1 SEHNR, CDR2 FQNEAQ (reference sequence). The CDR3 sequence is 14 residues long. The V end was cut by 4 bases, the J end by 4 bases, with 11 bases between. The CDR3 coding sequence is TGTGCCAGCAGCTCCAGGGAGCGGTACAATGAGCAGTTCTTC. This translates into CASSSRERYNEQFF.

The V call is TRBV5-8, the J call TRBJ1-2; maybe TRBD1 (5 bases). The CDR3 runs to 14 residues. Looked up from germline, CDR1 is SGHTS and CDR2 is YDEGEE. The germline V and J ends were trimmed by 2 bases and 3 bases, with 11 bases remaining between them. CDR3 DNA sequence: TGTGCCAGCAGCTTTAGGGGAGGTTACTATGGCTACACCTTC. Translated: CASSFRGGYYGYTF.

At least ten counts were recorded for this clonotype. The V and J genes are TRBV15 and TRBJ1-4; D ambiguous. Trimming took off 4 bases at V and 1 base at J, with 10 bases between the two ends. The V gene's germline CDR1 is LNHNV and CDR2 YYDKDF (reference sequence). This CDR3 is built from 15 residues. CDR3 loop: CATSTGRETNEKLFF. CDR3 nucleotide sequence: TGTGCCACCAGCACCGGACGGGAAACTAATGAAAAACTGTTTTTT.

This clonotype was counted ten times or more. The CDR3 DNA reads TGCGCCAGCAGCTTGGAGGTCAGAACCGGGGAGCTGTTTTTT. It is translated as CASSLEVRTGELFF. The chain uses TRBV5-1 and TRBJ2-2; D unresolved. V lost 0 bases to trimming and J lost 5 bases, with 8 bases between them. Germline V gene sequence: CDR1 SGHRS, CDR2 YFSETQ. The CDR3 is 14 residues long.

This clonotype was observed many times. The rearrangement uses TRBV14 and TRBJ2-1, with D possibly matching TRBD2 (5 bases). V lost 4 bases and J 0 bases, leaving 10 bases between the germline ends. This CDR3 region has 15 residues. Germline lookup yields CDR1 SGHDN and CDR2 FVKESK. The chain's CDR3 is CASSRSLGSYNEQFF. CDR3 coding DNA: TGTGCCAGCAGCCGATCACTAGGCTCCTACAATGAGCAGTTCTTC.

V usage is TRBV5-6 and J usage is TRBJ1-1; D ambiguous. CDR3 length: 14 residues. V gave up 3 bases and J gave up 0 bases, with 9 bases separating them. The germline V gene has CDR1 SGHDT and CDR2 YYEEEE. The CDR3 DNA is TGTGCCAGCAGCTCGTACGGAGTGAACACTGAAGCTTTCTTT. It is translated as CASSSYGVNTEAFF.

This clonotype has ten or more counts. This chain joins TRBV29-1 and TRBJ2-5; 10 bases are a match to TRBD2. The CDR3 sequence is 14 residues long. Germline V gene data show CDR1 as SQVTM and CDR2 as ANQGSEA. V was pared by 1 base and J by 5 bases, with 4 bases of the junction left unmatched. CDR3 in DNA: TGCAGCGTTGAAGGGCTAGCGGGGGACGAGACCCAGTACTTC. Amino acids: CSVEGLAGDETQYF. Looking up the rest from reference TRBV29-1 and TRBJ2-5 gives the full variable domain: SAVISQKPSRDICQRGTSLTIQCQVDSQVTMMFWYRQQPGQSLTLIATANQGSEATYESGFVIDKFPISRPNLTFSTLTVSNMSPEDSSIYLCSVEGLAGDETQYFGPGTRLLVL.

The V and J genes are TRBV7-3 and TRBJ1-1; the D gene is possibly TRBD1 (5 bases). Germline values: CDR1 SGHTA, CDR2 FQGTGA. Trimming shortened V by 1 base and J by 3 bases, and 12 bases separated the two germline ends. This CDR3 contains 15 residues. CDR3 in DNA: TGTGCCAGCAGCTTAAGGGCGACAGACTACACTGAAGCTTTCTTT. Translating gives CASSLRATDYTEAFF.

The chain combines TRBV5-6 with TRBJ2-5, with TRBD1 matching 9 bases. Germline V gene data show CDR1 as SGHDT and CDR2 as YYEEEE. Trimming cost V 4 bases and J 5 bases; bases outside gene matches: 6. The CDR3 contains 14 residues. CDR3 DNA sequence: TGTGCCAGCAGCCCCGGGACAGGGTGGGAGACCCAGTACTTC. It is translated as CASSPGTGWETQYF.

The rearrangement uses TRBV18 and TRBJ1-2; 8 bases are a match to TRBD1. V lost 5 bases and J lost 2; bases outside the gene matches: 13. The CDR3 totals 17 residues. Germline V lookup: CDR1 KGHSH, CDR2 LQKENI. In nucleotides, the CDR3 is TGTGCCAGCTCATTCGCAGGGGGCGGATTCAGGAACTATGGCTACACCTTC. This translates into CASSFAGGGFRNYGYTF.